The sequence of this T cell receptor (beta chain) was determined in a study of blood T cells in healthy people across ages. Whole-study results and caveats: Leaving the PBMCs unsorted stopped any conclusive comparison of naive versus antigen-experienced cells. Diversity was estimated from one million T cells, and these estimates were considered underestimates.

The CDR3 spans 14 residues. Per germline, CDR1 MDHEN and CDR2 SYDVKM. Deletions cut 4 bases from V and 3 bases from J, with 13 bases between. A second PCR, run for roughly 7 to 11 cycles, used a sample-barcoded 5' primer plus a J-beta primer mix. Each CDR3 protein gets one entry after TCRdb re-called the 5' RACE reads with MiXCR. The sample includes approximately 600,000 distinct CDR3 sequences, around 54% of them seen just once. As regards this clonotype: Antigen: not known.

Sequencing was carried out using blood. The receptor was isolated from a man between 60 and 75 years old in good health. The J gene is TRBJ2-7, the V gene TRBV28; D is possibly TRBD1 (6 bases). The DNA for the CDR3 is TGTGCCAGCAGTTCCAGGGGTCCCTACTACGAGCAGTACTTC. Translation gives CASSSRGPYYEQYF.